This T cell receptor (beta chain) is from a study of T cell responses to AZD1222 COVID-19 vaccine. A remark on this clone: Its antigen is unidentified.

The CDR3 length is 13 residues. Trimming took 4 bases from V and 2 from J; bases not matched to a gene: 1. General study findings and limits: The number of AZD1222 recipients seropositive at baseline was only six. Reports say nearly half of spike-specific TCRs go after unmutated variant regions. White British donors predominated, females outnumbered males, and clonal diversity was possibly underestimated.

Sequenced by immunoSEQ multiplex PCR; TCRdb stores in-frame clones only, minus some. The data show about 180,000 clones, 80% to 90% seen once. The receptor was isolated from an adult in good health. This specimen consisted of peripheral blood, obtained on day 0 of AZD1222 vaccination. J is TRBJ1-2 and V is TRBV12-3 or TRBV12-4; 7 bases are a match to TRBD1. The CDR3 DNA sequence: TGTGCCAGCAGTTGGACAGGAAACTATGGCTACACCTTC. Its protein product is CASSWTGNYGYTF.